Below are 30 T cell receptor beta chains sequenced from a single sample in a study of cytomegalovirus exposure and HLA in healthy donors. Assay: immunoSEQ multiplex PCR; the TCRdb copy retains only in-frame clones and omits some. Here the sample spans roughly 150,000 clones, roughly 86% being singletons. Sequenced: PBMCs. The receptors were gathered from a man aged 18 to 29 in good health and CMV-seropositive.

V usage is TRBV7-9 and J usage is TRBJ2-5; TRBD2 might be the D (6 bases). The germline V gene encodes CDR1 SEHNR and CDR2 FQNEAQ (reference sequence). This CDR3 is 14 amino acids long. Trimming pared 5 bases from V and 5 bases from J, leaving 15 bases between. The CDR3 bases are TGTGCCAGCAGCATTCTAGCGACGGGGGAGACCCAGTACTTC. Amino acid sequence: CASSILATGETQYF.

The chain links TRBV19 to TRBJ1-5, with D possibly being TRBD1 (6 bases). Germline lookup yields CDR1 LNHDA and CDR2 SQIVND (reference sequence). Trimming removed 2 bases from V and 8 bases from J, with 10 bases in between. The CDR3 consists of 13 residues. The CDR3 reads CASSIRGGEPQHF. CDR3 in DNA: TGTGCCAGTAGTATAAGGGGGGGTGAGCCCCAGCATTTT. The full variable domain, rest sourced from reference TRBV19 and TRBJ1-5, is DGGITQSPKYLFRKEGQNVTLSCEQNLNHDAMYWYRQDPGQGLRLIYYSQIVNDFQKGDIAEGYSVSREKKESFPLTVTSAQKNPTAFYLCASSIRGGEPQHFGDGTRLSIL.

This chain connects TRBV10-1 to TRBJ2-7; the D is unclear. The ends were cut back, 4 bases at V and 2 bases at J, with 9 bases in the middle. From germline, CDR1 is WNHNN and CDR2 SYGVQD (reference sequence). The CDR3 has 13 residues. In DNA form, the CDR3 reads TGCGCCAGCAGTGCAACAGCCCCCTACGAGCAGTACTTC. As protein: CASSATAPYEQYF.

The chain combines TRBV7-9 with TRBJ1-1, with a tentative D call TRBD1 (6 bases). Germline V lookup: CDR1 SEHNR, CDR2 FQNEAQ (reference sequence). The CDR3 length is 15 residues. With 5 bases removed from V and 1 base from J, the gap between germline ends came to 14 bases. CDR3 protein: CASSGEDRRNTEAFF. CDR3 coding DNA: TGTGCCAGCAGCGGCGAGGACAGAAGGAACACTGAAGCTTTCTTT. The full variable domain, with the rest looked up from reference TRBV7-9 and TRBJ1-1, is DTGVSQNPRHKITKRGQNVTFRCDPISEHNRLYWYRQTLGQGPEFLTYFQNEAQLEKSRLLSDRFSAERPKGSFSTLEIQRTEQGDSAMYLCASSGEDRRNTEAFFGQGTRLTVV.

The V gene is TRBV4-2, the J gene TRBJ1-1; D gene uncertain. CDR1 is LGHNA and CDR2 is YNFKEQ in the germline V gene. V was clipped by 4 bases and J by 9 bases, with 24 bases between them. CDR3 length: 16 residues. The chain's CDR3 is CASSRPGPRTGKKAFF. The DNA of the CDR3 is TGTGCCAGCAGCCGCCCCGGGCCACGAACGGGAAAAAAAGCTTTCTTT.

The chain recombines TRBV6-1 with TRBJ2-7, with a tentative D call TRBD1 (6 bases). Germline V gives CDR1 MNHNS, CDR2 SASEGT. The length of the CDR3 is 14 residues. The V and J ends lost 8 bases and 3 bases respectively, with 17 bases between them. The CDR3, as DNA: TGTGCCAGCCATACAGGAAGGGGGATCTACGAGCAGTACTTC. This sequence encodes CASHTGRGIYEQYF.

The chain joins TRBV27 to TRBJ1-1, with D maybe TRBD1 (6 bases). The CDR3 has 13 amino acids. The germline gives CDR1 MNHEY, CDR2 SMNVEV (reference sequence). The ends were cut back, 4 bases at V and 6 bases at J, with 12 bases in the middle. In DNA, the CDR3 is TGTGCCAGCAGTTCGCCGGGACATTCTGAAGCTTTCTTT. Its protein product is CASSSPGHSEAFF.

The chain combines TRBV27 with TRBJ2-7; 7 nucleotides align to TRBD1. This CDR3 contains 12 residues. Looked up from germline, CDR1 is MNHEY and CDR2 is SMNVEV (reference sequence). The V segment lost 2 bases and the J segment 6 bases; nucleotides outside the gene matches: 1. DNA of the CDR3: TGTGCCAGCAGTTTAACAGGGGTCGAGCAGTACTTC. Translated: CASSLTGVEQYF.

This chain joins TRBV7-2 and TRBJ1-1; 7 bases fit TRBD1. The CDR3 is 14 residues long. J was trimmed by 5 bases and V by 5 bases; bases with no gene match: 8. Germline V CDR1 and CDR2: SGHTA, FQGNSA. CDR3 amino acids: CASSEQTGRTEAFF. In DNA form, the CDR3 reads TGTGCCAGCAGCGAACAGACAGGGAGGACTGAAGCTTTCTTT.

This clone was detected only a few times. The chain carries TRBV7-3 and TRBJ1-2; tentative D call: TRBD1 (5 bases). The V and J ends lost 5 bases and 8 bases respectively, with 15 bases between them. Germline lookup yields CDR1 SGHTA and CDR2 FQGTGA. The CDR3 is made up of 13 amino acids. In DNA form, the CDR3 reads TGTGCCAGCAGCCAGACAGCCCAAGGGGGCTACACCTTC. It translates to CASSQTAQGGYTF.

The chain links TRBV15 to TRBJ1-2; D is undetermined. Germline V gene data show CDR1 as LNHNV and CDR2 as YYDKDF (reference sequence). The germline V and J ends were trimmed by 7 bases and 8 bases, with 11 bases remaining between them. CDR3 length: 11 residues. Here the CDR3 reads CATTGERGYTF. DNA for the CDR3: TGTGCCACCACCGGGGAACGAGGCTACACCTTC.

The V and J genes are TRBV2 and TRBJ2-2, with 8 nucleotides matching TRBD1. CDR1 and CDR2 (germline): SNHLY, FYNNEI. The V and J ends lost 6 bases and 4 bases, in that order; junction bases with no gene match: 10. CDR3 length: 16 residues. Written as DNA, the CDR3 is TGTGCCAGCAGCCCGACAGGGGCTCGGGGCACCGGGGAGCTGTTTTTT. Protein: CASSPTGARGTGELFF. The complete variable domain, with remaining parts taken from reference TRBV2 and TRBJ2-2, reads EPEVTQTPSHQVTQMGQEVILRCVPISNHLYFYWYRQILGQKVEFLVSFYNNEISEKSEIFDDQFSVERPDGSNFTLKIRSTKLEDSAMYFCASSPTGARGTGELFFGEGSRLTVL.

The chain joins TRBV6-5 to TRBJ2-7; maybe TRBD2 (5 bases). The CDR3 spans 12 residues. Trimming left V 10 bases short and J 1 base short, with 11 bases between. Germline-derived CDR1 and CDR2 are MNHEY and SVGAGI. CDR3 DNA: TGTGCCACGGGAAGGGAGTCCTACGAGCAGTACTTC. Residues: CATGRESYEQYF.

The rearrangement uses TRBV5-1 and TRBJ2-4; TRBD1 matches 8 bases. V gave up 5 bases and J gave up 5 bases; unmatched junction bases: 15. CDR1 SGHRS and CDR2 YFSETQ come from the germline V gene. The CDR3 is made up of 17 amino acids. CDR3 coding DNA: TGCGCCAGCAGGGAACAGGGTGGGAGACAGGGGCAAAACATTCAGTACTTC. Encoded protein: CASREQGGRQGQNIQYF.

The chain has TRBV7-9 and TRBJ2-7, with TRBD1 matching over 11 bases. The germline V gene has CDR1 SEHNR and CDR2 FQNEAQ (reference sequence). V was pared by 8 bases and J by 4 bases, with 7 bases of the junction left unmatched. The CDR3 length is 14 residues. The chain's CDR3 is CASGRTGGKYEQYF. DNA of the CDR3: TGTGCCAGCGGGAGGACAGGGGGCAAATACGAGCAGTACTTC.

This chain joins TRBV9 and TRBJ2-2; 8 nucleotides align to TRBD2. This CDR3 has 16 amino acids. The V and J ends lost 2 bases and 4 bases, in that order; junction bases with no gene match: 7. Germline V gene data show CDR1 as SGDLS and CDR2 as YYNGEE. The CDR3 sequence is CASSVGAREGTGELFF. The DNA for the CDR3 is TGTGCCAGCAGCGTGGGGGCACGGGAGGGCACCGGGGAGCTGTTTTTT.

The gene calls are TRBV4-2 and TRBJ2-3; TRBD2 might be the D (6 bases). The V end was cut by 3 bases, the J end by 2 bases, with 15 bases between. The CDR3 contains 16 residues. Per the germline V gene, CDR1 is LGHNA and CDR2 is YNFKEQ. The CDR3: CASSQGLPGITDTQYF. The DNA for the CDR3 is TGTGCCAGCAGCCAGGGACTCCCGGGCATCACAGATACGCAGTATTTT.

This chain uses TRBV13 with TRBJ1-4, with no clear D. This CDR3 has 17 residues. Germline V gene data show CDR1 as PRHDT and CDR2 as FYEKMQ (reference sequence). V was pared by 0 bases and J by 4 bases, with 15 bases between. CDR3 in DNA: TGTGCCAGCAGCTTAGGACGGAGGAGGATTTTTAATGAAAAACTGTTTTTT. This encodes CASSLGRRRIFNEKLFF.

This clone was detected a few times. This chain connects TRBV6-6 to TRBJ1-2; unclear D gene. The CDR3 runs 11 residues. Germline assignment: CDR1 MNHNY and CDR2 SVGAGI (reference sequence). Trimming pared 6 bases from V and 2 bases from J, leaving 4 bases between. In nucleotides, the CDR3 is TGTGCCAGCAGCCAAAACTATGGCTACACCTTC. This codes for CASSQNYGYTF.

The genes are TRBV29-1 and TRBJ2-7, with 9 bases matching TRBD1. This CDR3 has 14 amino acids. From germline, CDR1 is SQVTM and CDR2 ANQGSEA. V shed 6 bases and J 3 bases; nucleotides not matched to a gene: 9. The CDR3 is CSVTRTGAFYEQYF. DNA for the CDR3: TGCAGCGTAACCCGGACAGGGGCCTTCTACGAGCAGTACTTC.

CDR3 DNA: TGTGCCAGCAGTTACCGGGACAGGATCCCCGGGGAGCTGTTTTTT. Translated, it gives CASSYRDRIPGELFF. V gene TRBV6-6 combines with J gene TRBJ2-2; 8 positions match TRBD1. The V and J ends lost 2 bases and 6 bases, in that order; junction bases with no gene match: 5. Germline V gene sequence: CDR1 MNHNY, CDR2 SVGAGI (reference sequence). This CDR3 region has 15 residues.

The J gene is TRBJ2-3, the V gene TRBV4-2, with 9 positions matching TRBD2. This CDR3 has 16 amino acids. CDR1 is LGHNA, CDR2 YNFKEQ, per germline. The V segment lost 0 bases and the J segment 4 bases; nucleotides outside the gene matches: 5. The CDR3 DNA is TGTGCCAGCAGCCAAGATAAAGCGGGGGGTCCAGATACGCAGTATTTT. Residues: CASSQDKAGGPDTQYF.

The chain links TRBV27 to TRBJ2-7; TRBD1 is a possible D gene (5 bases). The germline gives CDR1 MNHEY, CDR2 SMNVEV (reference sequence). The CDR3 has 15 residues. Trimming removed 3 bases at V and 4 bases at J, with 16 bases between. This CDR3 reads CASSFHPLDKYEQYF. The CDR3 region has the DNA TGTGCCAGCAGTTTCCACCCCTTGGACAAATACGAGCAGTACTTC.

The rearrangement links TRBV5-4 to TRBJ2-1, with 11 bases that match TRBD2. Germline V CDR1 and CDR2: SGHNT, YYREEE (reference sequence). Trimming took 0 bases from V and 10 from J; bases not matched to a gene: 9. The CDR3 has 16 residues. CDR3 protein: CASSLGGSGRASEQFF. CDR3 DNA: TGTGCCAGCAGCTTGGGGGGTAGCGGGAGGGCCAGCGAGCAGTTCTTC.

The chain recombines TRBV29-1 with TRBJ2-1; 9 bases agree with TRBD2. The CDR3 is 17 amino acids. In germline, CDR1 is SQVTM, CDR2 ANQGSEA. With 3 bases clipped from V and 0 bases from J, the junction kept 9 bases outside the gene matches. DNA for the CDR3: TGCAGCGTTGAGGCTAGCGGGGACCCAAGCTCCTACAATGAGCAGTTCTTC. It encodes CSVEASGDPSSYNEQFF.

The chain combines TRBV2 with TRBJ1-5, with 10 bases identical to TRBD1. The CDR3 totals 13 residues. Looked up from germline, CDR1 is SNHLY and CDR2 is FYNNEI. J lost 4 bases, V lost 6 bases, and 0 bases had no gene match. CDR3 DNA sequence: TGTGCCAGCAGGGACAGGGGGAATCAGCCCCAGCATTTT. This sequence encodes CASRDRGNQPQHF.

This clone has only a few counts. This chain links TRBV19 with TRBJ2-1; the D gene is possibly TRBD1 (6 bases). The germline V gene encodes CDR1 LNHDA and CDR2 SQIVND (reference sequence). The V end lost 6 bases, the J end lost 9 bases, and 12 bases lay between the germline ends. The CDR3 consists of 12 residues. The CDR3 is CASSPGAGEQFF. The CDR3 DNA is TGTGCCAGTAGCCCAGGGGCGGGTGAGCAGTTCTTC.

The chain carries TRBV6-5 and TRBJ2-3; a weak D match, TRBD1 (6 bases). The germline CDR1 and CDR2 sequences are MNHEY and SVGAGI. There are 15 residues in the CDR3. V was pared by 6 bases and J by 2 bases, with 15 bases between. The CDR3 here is CASRKGAGDTDTQYF. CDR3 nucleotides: TGTGCCAGCAGAAAAGGGGCAGGGGACACAGATACGCAGTATTTT.

CDR3 protein: CASSFRTGMETQYF. CDR3 coding DNA: TGTGCCAGCAGCTTTCGGACAGGGATGGAGACCCAGTACTTC. The V gene is TRBV5-4, the J gene TRBJ2-5, with 8 bases identical to TRBD1. The V segment lost 2 bases and the J segment 5 bases; nucleotides outside the gene matches: 5. Germline V gene data show CDR1 as SGHNT and CDR2 as YYREEE (reference sequence). This CDR3 spans 14 amino acids.

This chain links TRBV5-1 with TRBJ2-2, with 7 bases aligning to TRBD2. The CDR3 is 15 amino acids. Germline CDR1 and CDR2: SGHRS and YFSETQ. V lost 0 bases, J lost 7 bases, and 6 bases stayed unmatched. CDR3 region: CASSLDGGSNGELFF. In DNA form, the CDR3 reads TGCGCCAGCAGCTTGGATGGCGGGAGTAACGGGGAGCTGTTTTTT.